This T cell receptor beta chain was obtained from a study of shared clonotypes between healthy human individuals. In germline, CDR1 is MGHRA, CDR2 YSYEKL. Trimming stripped 5 bases from V and 7 bases from J, with 12 bases between. The CDR3 runs to 12 residues. TCRdb keeps only in-frame clones here, not all; method: immunoSEQ multiplex PCR. The data show over 2,000,000 clones, about 94% seen once. CD8 cells classed as naive were CD45RO-negative and positively selected for CCR7, excluding terminally differentiated effector memory CD45RA+ cells. The receptor's source is a man aged 18-30 years in good health. Some clones in this sample may be carry-over from other donors' samples. Material for sequencing was naive CD8+ T cells from PBMCs. The chain joins TRBV4-1 to TRBJ2-7; D is unclear. DNA of the CDR3: TGCGCCAGCAGCAATGTGGGGATGGAGCAGTACTTC. Translation gives CASSNVGMEQYF.